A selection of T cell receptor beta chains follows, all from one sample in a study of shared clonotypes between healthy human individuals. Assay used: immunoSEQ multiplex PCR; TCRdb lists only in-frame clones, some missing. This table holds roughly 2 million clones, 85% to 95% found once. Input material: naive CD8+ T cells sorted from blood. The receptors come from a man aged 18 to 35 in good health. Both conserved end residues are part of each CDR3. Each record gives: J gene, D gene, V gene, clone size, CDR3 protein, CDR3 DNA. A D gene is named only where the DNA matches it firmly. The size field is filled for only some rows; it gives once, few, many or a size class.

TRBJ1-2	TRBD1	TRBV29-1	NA	CSVEVGQGAIGYGYTF	TGCAGCGTTGAGGTGGGACAGGGGGCAATTGGGTATGGCTACACCTTC
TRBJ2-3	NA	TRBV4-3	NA	CASSQDSGGIIDTQYF	TGCGCCAGCAGCCAAGACTCCGGGGGCATTATAGATACGCAGTATTTT
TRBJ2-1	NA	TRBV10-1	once	CASSDGNEQFF	TGCGCCAGCAGTGATGGGAATGAGCAGTTCTTC
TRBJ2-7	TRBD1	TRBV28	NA	CASSQGAGQGFHEQYF	TGTGCCAGCAGTCAAGGTGCGGGACAGGGTTTCCACGAGCAGTACTTC
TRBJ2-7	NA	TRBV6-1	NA	CASSESVESTYEQYF	TGTGCCAGCAGTGAATCCGTGGAATCAACCTACGAGCAGTACTTC
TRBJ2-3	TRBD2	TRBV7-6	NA	CASSRTSGRLTDTQYF	TGTGCCAGCAGTCGGACTAGCGGGAGACTCACAGATACGCAGTATTTT
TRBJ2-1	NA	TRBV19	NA	CASSIDQGAYNEQFF	TGTGCCAGTAGTATAGATCAGGGCGCCTACAATGAGCAGTTCTTC
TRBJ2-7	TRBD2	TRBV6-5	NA	CASSYSPSGIYEQYF	TGTGCCAGCAGTTACTCGCCTAGCGGGATCTACGAGCAGTACTTC
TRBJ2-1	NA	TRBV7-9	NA	CASSFSGDEQFF	TGTGCCAGCAGCTTTTCCGGGGATGAGCAGTTCTTC
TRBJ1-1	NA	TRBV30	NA	CAWNMGVMNTEAFF	TGTGCCTGGAATATGGGGGTAATGAACACTGAAGCTTTCTTT
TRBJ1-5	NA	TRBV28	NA	CASTLGGEQPQHF	TGTGCCAGCACCTTGGGAGGGGAACAGCCCCAGCATTTT
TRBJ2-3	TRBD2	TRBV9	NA	CASSVEGGGGITDTQYF	TGTGCCAGCAGCGTAGAGGGAGGCGGGGGGATCACAGATACGCAGTATTTT
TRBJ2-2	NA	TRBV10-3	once	CAISDSGASGELFF	TGTGCCATCAGTGATTCCGGGGCGTCCGGGGAGCTGTTTTTT